The clone carrying this TCR beta chain has ten or more counts. Antigen specificity is unknown. This entry comes from a study of T cells in Graves' hyperthyroidism and ophthalmopathy. Background on the study: Peripheral blood was drawn at first diagnosis, prior to all treatment.

Findings and limits, study-wide: Most thyroid clonotypes with frequency above 0.001 were detected in blood. Separating ophthalmopathy from stable hyperthyroidism was achieved by a 13 V-J model.

What was amplified from RNA transcripts were TCR beta CDR3 regions. TCR CDR3 underwent first-round RT-PCR with the HTBI primer set. MiXCR, run by TCRdb on the multiplex PCR reads, gives a single entry per CDR3 protein. Of hundreds of thousands of distinct CDR3 sequences listed, about 15% are singletons. The V and J ends lost 4 bases and 2 bases respectively, with 14 bases between them. Per germline, CDR1 MNHNS and CDR2 SASEGT. The CDR3 sequence is 15 residues long. Under 12 ml fresh peripheral blood yielded the PBMCs. The chain has TRBV6-1 and TRBJ1-1; D might be TRBD1 (5 bases). The source of this sequence is a woman in her thirties or forties with Graves' ophthalmopathy. The material sequenced was blood. CDR3 DNA: TGTGCCAGCAGTGCGGCGGGACCTCGAAACACTGAAGCTTTCTTT. Encoded protein: CASSAAGPRNTEAFF.